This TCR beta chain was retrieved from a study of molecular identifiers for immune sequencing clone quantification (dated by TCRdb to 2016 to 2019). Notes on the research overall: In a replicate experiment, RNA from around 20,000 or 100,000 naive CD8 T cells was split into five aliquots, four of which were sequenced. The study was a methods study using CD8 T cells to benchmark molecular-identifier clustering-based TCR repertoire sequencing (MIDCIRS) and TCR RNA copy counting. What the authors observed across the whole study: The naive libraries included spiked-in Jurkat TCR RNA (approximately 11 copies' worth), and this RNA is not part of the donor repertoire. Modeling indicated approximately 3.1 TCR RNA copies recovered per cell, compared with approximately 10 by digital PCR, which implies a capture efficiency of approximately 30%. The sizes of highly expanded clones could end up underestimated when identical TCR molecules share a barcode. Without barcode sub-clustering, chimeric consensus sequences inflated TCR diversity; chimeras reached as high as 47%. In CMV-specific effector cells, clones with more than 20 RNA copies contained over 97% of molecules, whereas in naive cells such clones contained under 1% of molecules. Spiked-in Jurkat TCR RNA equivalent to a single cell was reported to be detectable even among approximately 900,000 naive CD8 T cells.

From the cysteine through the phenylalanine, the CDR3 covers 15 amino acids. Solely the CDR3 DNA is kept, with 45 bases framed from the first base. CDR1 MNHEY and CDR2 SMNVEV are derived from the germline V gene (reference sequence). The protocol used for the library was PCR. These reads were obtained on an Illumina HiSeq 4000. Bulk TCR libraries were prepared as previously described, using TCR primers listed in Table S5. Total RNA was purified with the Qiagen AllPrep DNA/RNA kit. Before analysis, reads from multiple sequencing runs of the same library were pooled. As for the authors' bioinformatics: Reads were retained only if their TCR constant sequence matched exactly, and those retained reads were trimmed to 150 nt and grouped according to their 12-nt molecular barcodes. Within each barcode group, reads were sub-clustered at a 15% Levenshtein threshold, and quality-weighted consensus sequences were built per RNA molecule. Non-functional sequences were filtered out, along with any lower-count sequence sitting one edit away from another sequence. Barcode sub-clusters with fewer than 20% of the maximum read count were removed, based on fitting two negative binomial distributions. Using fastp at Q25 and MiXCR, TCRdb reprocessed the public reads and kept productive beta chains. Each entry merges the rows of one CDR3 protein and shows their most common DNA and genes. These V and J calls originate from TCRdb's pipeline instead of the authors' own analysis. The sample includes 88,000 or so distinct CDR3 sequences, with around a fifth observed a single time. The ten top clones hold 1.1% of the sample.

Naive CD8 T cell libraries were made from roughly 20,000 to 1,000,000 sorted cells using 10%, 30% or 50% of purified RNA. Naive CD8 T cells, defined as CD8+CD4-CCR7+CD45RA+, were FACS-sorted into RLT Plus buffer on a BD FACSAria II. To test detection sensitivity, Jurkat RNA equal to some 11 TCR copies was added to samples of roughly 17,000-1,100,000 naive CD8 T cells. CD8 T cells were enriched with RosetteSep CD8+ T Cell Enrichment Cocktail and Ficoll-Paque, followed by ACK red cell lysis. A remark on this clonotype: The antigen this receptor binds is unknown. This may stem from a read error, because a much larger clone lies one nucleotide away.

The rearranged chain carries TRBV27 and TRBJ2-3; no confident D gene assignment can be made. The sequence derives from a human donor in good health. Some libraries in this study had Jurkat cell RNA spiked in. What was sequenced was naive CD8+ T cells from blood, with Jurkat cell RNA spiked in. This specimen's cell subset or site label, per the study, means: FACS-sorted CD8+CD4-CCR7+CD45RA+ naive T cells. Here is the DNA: TGTGCCATCAGTTACTCTTCGGGCGGTACAGATACGCAGTATTTT. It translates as CAISYSSGGTDTQYF.